The sequence of this T cell receptor beta chain was determined in a study of T cells in Graves' hyperthyroidism and ophthalmopathy. The overall study: Staff took peripheral blood when the initial diagnosis was made, before any treatment began.

The CDR3 consists of 16 residues. Germline CDR1 and CDR2: DFQATT and SNEGSKA (reference sequence). Trimming at V came to 3 bases and at J to 3 bases, leaving 7 bases not matched to a gene. RNA transcripts gave rise to amplified TCR beta CDR3 regions. A set of HTBI primers served as the primers for a first-round RT-PCR of the TCR CDR3. TCRdb itself ran the multiplex PCR reads through MiXCR, one entry per CDR3 protein. Among 280,000 or so distinct CDR3 sequences listed, 13% to 15% were seen once. Criteria for exclusion of patients were uncontrolled infection, other autoimmune disease, pregnancy or lactation.

This receptor was taken from a woman between 45 and 60 years old with Graves' hyperthyroidism that later progressed to Graves' ophthalmopathy. The chain is built from TRBV20-1 and TRBJ2-1; TRBD2 matches 11 bases. Sequencing was done on a sample of blood. The CDR3 bases are TGCAGTGCTAGTATGACTAGCGGGACAATCTACAATGAGCAGTTCTTC. Protein sequence: CSASMTSGTIYNEQFF.